These 30 T cell receptor beta chains originate from one sample sequenced in a study of shared T cell receptors in the human thymus. The protocol was immunoSEQ multiplex PCR, while the TCRdb copy is restricted to in-frame clones and leaves out a portion. The data contain hundreds of thousands of clones, 70% to 90% of them seen just once; the ten biggest clones take up approximately 0.01%. These data are also associated with another study on human thymus T cells.

The sequencing input was thymocytes. Source of these receptors: a boy younger than two with a congenital heart defect.

J is TRBJ2-7 and V is TRBV4-3; TRBD1 aligns across 9 bases. V lost 0 bases to trimming and J lost 6 bases; unmatched junction nucleotides: 12. The CDR3 is 17 amino acids. Germline CDR1 reads LGHNA; CDR2 reads YSLEER. CDR3 protein: CASSQDSGQGIRCEQYF. CDR3 DNA sequence: TGCGCCAGCAGCCAAGATTCGGGACAGGGTATTCGCTGCGAGCAGTACTTC.

The chain joins TRBV27 to TRBJ1-3; D ambiguous. Between the trimmed V and J ends, which lost 7 bases and 8 bases, there was a span of 18 bases. Germline CDR1 is MNHEY and CDR2 is SMNVEV (reference sequence). The CDR3 is 14 residues long. Written as DNA, the CDR3 is TGTGCCAGCAAGAGGAAAAGAGAGGGAGACACCATATATTTT. The encoded protein is CASKRKREGDTIYF.

The chain recombines TRBV7-2 with TRBJ2-5; 8 bases align to TRBD2. Losses at the gene ends were 5 bases for V and 4 bases for J; bases not matched to a gene: 12. Per germline, CDR1 SGHTA and CDR2 FQGNSA. This CDR3 comprises 16 residues. CDR3: CASSKRSGGAGETQYF. CDR3 DNA: TGTGCCAGCAGCAAGCGGTCCGGGGGGGCGGGAGAGACCCAGTACTTC. The full variable domain, in which reference TRBV7-2 and TRBJ2-5 provide the parts outside the CDR3, is GAGVSQSPSNKVTEKGKDVELRCDPISGHTALYWYRQSLGQGLEFLIYFQGNSAPDKSGLPSDRFSAERTGGSVSTLTIQRTQQEDSAVYLCASSKRSGGAGETQYFGPGTRLLVL.

The chain carries TRBV19 and TRBJ2-6, with D tentatively TRBD1 (6 bases). Germline V gene data show CDR1 as LNHDA and CDR2 as SQIVND (reference sequence). This CDR3 is 16 amino acids long. Trimming took off 7 bases at V and 0 bases at J, with 13 bases between the two ends. The CDR3 nucleotides are TGTGCCAGTATCGGGACACCTCACTCTGGGGCCAACGTCCTGACTTTC. Its protein is CASIGTPHSGANVLTF.

For this clone: The sample holds other DNA sequences that translate to the same CDR3. This sequence joins TRBV14 and TRBJ1-2, with 7 bases fitting TRBD1. The CDR3 length is 14 residues. V shed 1 base, J shed 2 bases, and the junction held 1 base outside the gene matches. CDR1 and CDR2 from the germline V gene are SGHDN and FVKESK. CDR3 coding DNA: TGTGCCAGCAGCCAAGGACAGGGAAACTATGGCTACACCTTC. Translating it yields CASSQGQGNYGYTF.

The chain is built from TRBV4-3 and TRBJ2-1; 9 bases match TRBD2. There are 18 residues in the CDR3. In germline, CDR1 is LGHNA, CDR2 YSLEER. Trimming cost V 0 bases and J 2 bases; bases outside gene matches: 8. CDR3 sequence reads: CASSQEGVSGRTYNEQFF. The CDR3 coding sequence is TGCGCCAGCAGCCAAGAGGGAGTCAGCGGGAGGACCTACAATGAGCAGTTCTTC.

This rearrangement joins TRBV27 to TRBJ1-1; no clear D gene. The V and J ends lost 5 bases and 0 bases respectively, with 19 bases between them. The CDR3 consists of 17 residues. Germline V lookup: CDR1 MNHEY, CDR2 SMNVEV (reference sequence). The CDR3: CASSPAWSALMNTEAFF. CDR3 sequence (DNA): TGTGCCAGCAGTCCGGCCTGGAGTGCCCTTATGAACACTGAAGCTTTCTTT.

The chain combines TRBV28 with TRBJ2-5; 9 bases map to TRBD1. Germline V gives CDR1 MDHEN, CDR2 SYDVKM. With 6 bases clipped from V and 1 base from J, the junction kept 6 bases outside the gene matches. The CDR3 extends over 15 amino acids. The CDR3 spells CASSWGQGLQETQYF. CDR3 nucleotides: TGTGCCAGCAGCTGGGGACAGGGACTCCAAGAGACCCAGTACTTC.

The V gene is TRBV2, the J gene TRBJ1-3; 10 positions match TRBD1. V shed 6 bases and J 3 bases; nucleotides not matched to a gene: 17. The CDR3 spans 19 residues. Germline V gives CDR1 SNHLY, CDR2 FYNNEI. Written as DNA, the CDR3 is TGTGCCAGCAGCGGCCGGGCCCGGGGGACAGGGGTGGATGGAAACACCATATATTTT. It codes for CASSGRARGTGVDGNTIYF. The full variable domain, with the rest looked up from reference TRBV2 and TRBJ1-3, is EPEVTQTPSHQVTQMGQEVILRCVPISNHLYFYWYRQILGQKVEFLVSFYNNEISEKSEIFDDQFSVERPDGSNFTLKIRSTKLEDSAMYFCASSGRARGTGVDGNTIYFGEGSWLTVV.

The J gene is TRBJ2-5, the V gene TRBV29-1; 9 nucleotides agree with TRBD1. V shed 7 bases and J 5 bases; nucleotides not matched to a gene: 11. CDR1 is SQVTM and CDR2 is ANQGSEA in the germline V gene. This CDR3 contains 14 residues. CDR3 bases: TGCAGCGCCGGGACAGGGACTGAAAGGGAGACCCAGTACTTC. Translation: CSAGTGTERETQYF.

The chain uses TRBV27 and TRBJ2-7; 7 bases align to TRBD2. The CDR3 covers 18 residues. With 6 bases clipped from V and 0 bases from J, the junction kept 17 bases outside the gene matches. Germline V gene lookup returns CDR1 MNHEY and CDR2 SMNVEV (reference sequence). CDR3 sequence (DNA): TGTGCCAGCAGCCCCCGGGGTAGCGGGTCGGGGGACTCCTACGAGCAGTACTTC. Encoded protein: CASSPRGSGSGDSYEQYF.

The J gene is TRBJ2-7, the V gene TRBV27; D might be TRBD2 (5 bases). The germline V and J ends were trimmed by 5 bases and 5 bases, with 19 bases remaining between them. CDR3 length equals 15 residues. CDR1 and CDR2 (germline): MNHEY, SMNVEV (reference sequence). CDR3 coding DNA: TGTGCCAGCAGTAACAAAGACCCCGCCGGGGACGAGCAGTACTTC. Translated: CASSNKDPAGDEQYF.

This chain joins TRBV11-3 and TRBJ2-3; TRBD2 aligns across 7 bases. Germline values: CDR1 SGHNT, CDR2 YENEEA. With V trimmed by 0 bases and J by 1 base, 4 bases remained unmatched. The CDR3 covers 16 residues. Here the CDR3 reads CASSLDRTRGTDTQYF. CDR3 DNA sequence: TGTGCCAGCAGCTTAGACCGGACTAGGGGCACAGATACGCAGTATTTT.

In its sample, this clone was seen a few times. The chain employs TRBV18 and TRBJ2-5; TRBD2 agrees at 8 bases. TRBJ2-7 explains the end of the DNA better; the J call may be wrong. This CDR3 contains 14 residues. The germline CDR1 and CDR2 sequences are KGHSH and LQKENI. CDR3 bases: TGTGCCAGCTCACCTAGCGGGACGCCCTACGAGCAGTACTTC. Encoded protein: CASSPSGTPYEQYF.

The chain couples TRBV7-8 to TRBJ1-1, with TRBD1 identical over 7 bases. Trimming took 1 base from V and 5 from J; bases not matched to a gene: 7. The V gene's germline CDR1 is SGHVS and CDR2 FQNEAQ. This CDR3 is built from 15 residues. This CDR3 reads CASSLVSGTETEAFF. In DNA form, the CDR3 reads TGTGCCAGCAGCTTAGTTTCGGGGACAGAGACTGAAGCTTTCTTT.

The rearrangement joins TRBV10-1 to TRBJ1-1; 10 positions match TRBD1. There are 12 residues in the CDR3. The trim removed 10 bases at V and 6 bases at J, leaving 5 bases unmatched. Germline V gene sequence: CDR1 WNHNN, CDR2 SYGVQD (reference sequence). The CDR3 loop reads CAKGQGKAEAFF. The CDR3 region has the DNA TGCGCCAAGGGACAGGGGAAGGCTGAAGCTTTCTTT.

The chain has TRBV4-3 and TRBJ2-1, with TRBD2 identical over 7 bases. Germline V lookup: CDR1 LGHNA, CDR2 YSLEER. This CDR3 has 16 residues. The J segment lost 3 bases and the V segment lost 4 bases, leaving 9 bases of the junction unmatched. CDR3 residues: CASSPWEGGIYNEQFF. CDR3 DNA sequence: TGCGCCAGCAGCCCATGGGAGGGCGGGATCTACAATGAGCAGTTCTTC.

The chain couples TRBV28 to TRBJ1-5; D not resolved. The CDR3 is 13 amino acids. V lost 6 bases and J lost 9, with 15 bases in between. Per the germline V gene, CDR1 is MDHEN and CDR2 is SYDVKM. CDR3 sequence (DNA): TGTGCCAGCAGCCTTGACCGTGGGCCGCCCCAGCATTTT. Its translation is CASSLDRGPPQHF.

The chain links TRBV6-5 to TRBJ1-1, with TRBD1 matching 12 bases. V trimming: 6 bases; J trimming: 11 bases; junction bases outside the gene matches: 10. Per germline, CDR1 MNHEY and CDR2 SVGAGI. The CDR3 loop spans 14 amino acids. This chain's CDR3 is CASRTGDRGPEAFF. As DNA, the CDR3 is TGTGCCAGCAGGACTGGGGACAGGGGGCCGGAGGCTTTCTTT.

The rearrangement uses TRBV25-1 and TRBJ1-5; D is unresolved. The CDR3 runs to 14 residues. CDR1 is MGHDK and CDR2 is SYGVNS in the germline V gene. V lost 2 bases, J lost 4 bases, and 9 bases lay in between. The CDR3 protein is CASSERFGNQPQHF. As DNA, the CDR3 is TGTGCCAGCAGTGAAAGGTTCGGGAATCAGCCCCAGCATTTT.

The chain carries TRBV5-4 and TRBJ2-5, with 7 bases fitting TRBD1. V lost 0 bases and J lost 6; bases outside the gene matches: 5. Germline V gene data show CDR1 as SGHNT and CDR2 as YYREEE (reference sequence). The CDR3 sequence is 14 residues long. CDR3 loop: CASSLGQGEKTQYF. The CDR3 DNA is TGTGCCAGCAGCTTGGGACAGGGTGAAAAGACCCAGTACTTC.

V and J are TRBV18 and TRBJ2-4; a weak D match, TRBD2 (5 bases). CDR1 is KGHSH, CDR2 LQKENI, per germline. Trimming left V 3 bases short and J 0 bases short, with 12 bases between. The length of the CDR3 is 16 residues. The CDR3 nucleotides are TGTGCCAGCTCACCTTCCCTGCGGGTAGCCAAAAACATTCAGTACTTC. Translation: CASSPSLRVAKNIQYF.

The rearrangement links TRBV11-3 to TRBJ2-7; D is possibly TRBD2 (6 bases). CDR3 size: 15 residues. Between the trimmed V and J ends, which lost 1 base and 4 bases, there was a span of 14 bases. Germline loops: CDR1 SGHNT, CDR2 YENEEA. CDR3 nucleotides: TGTGCCAGCAGCTTAGGGGTAACCGGGGGATACGAGCAGTACTTC. Protein product: CASSLGVTGGYEQYF.

The rearrangement joins TRBV2 to TRBJ1-2; D uncertain. The CDR3 length is 13 residues. Germline V CDR1 and CDR2: SNHLY, FYNNEI. V lost 7 bases and J lost 7, with 16 bases in between. In nucleotides, the CDR3 is TGTGCCAGCACCGAGCTGGGTGCTAGTGGCTACACCTTC. This translates into CASTELGASGYTF.

J is TRBJ1-3 and V is TRBV6-1, with 8 bases lining up with TRBD1. The J segment lost 3 bases and the V segment lost 0 bases, leaving 13 bases of the junction unmatched. The CDR3 is made up of 19 amino acids. In germline, CDR1 is MNHNS, CDR2 SASEGT. CDR3 loop: CASSEARGRGRRDGNTIYF. CDR3 DNA: TGTGCCAGCAGTGAAGCTAGAGGCAGGGGGCGAAGGGATGGAAACACCATATATTTT.

This chain links TRBV6-1 with TRBJ2-7, with D possibly TRBD1 on 6 matching bases. The V gene's germline CDR1 is MNHNS and CDR2 SASEGT. Trimming cost V 4 bases and J 1 base, with 8 bases left between them. This CDR3 is 13 amino acids long. DNA of the CDR3: TGTGCCAGCAGTGGACAGGCATCCTACGAGCAGTACTTC. This translates into CASSGQASYEQYF.

This chain links TRBV25-1 with TRBJ2-3, with D maybe TRBD2 (6 bases). V was trimmed by 8 bases and J by 3 bases, leaving 18 bases between them. CDR3 length: 15 residues. CDR1 is MGHDK and CDR2 is SYGVNS in the germline V gene. In nucleotides, the CDR3 is TGTGCCAGCTCGCACCGGGAGCCGGGGACAGATACGCAGTATTTT. Amino acids: CASSHREPGTDTQYF.

The rearrangement links TRBV4-3 to TRBJ2-1; D call uncertain. CDR1 LGHNA and CDR2 YSLEER come from the germline V gene. The CDR3 runs to 12 residues. V lost 0 bases and J lost 12, with 9 bases in between. CDR3 coding DNA: TGCGCCAGCAGCCAAGATGGAGTCTGGCAGTTCTTC. It encodes CASSQDGVWQFF.

The chain couples TRBV19 to TRBJ2-7; a possible D gene is TRBD2 (5 bases). The CDR3 spans 15 residues. Germline V gene data show CDR1 as LNHDA and CDR2 as SQIVND (reference sequence). V lost 4 bases and J 3 bases, leaving 16 bases between the germline ends. For the CDR3, the DNA is TGTGCCAGTAGTACCCCTCCGGGAACCCACTACGAGCAGTACTTC. It codes for CASSTPPGTHYEQYF.

The rearrangement joins TRBV7-6 to TRBJ2-2; 9 nucleotides agree with TRBD2. Germline V gives CDR1 SGHVS, CDR2 FNYEAQ. V shed 8 bases, J shed 3 bases, and the junction held 7 bases outside the gene matches. The CDR3 sequence is 15 residues long. CDR3 region: CASLGAGGDTGELFF. CDR3 sequence (DNA): TGTGCCAGCCTAGGAGCGGGAGGCGACACCGGGGAGCTGTTTTTT. Supplemented by reference TRBV7-6 and TRBJ2-2, the full variable domain reads GAGVSQSPRYKVTKRGQDVALRCDPISGHVSLYWYRQALGQGPEFLTYFNYEAQQDKSGLPNDRFSAERPEGSISTLTIQRTEQRDSAMYRCASLGAGGDTGELFFGEGSRLTVL.